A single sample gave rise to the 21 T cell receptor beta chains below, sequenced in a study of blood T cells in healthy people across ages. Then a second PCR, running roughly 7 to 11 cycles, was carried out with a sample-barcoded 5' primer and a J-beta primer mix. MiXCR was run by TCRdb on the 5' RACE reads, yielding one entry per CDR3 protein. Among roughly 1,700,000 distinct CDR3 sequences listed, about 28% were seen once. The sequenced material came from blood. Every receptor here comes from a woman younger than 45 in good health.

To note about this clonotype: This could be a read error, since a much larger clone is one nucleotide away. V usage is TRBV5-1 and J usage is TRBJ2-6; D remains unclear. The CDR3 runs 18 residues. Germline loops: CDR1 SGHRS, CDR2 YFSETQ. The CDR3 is CASGLSGPSTSGANVLTF. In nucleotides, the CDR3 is TGCGCCAGCGGCTTGTCTGGGCCGTCCACCTCTGGGGCCAACGTCCTGACTTTC.

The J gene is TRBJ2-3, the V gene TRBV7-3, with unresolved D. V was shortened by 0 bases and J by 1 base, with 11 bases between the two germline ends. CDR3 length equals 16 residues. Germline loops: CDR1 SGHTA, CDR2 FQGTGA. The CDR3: CASSLTSRQGTDTQYF. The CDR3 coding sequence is TGTGCCAGCAGCTTAACGTCCCGTCAGGGCACAGATACGCAGTATTTT.

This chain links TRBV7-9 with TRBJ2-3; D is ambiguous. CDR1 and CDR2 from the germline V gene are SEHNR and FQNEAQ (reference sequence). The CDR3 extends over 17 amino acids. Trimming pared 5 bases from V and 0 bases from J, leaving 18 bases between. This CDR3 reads CASSPKSRPSSTDTQYF. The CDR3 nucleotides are TGTGCCAGCAGCCCCAAATCTAGACCTTCTAGCACAGATACGCAGTATTTT.

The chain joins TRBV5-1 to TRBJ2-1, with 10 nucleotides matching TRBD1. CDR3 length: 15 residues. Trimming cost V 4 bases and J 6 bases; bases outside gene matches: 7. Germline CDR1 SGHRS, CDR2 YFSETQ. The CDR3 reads CASSLDRGSSNEQFF. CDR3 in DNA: TGCGCCAGCAGCCTGGACAGGGGGAGTAGCAATGAGCAGTTCTTC.

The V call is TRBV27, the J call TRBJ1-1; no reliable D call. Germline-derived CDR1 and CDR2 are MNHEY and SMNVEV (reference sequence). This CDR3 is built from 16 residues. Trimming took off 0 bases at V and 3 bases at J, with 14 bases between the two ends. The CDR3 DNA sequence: TGTGCCAGCAGTTTATCTTGGACGGCTGCGGACACTGAAGCTTTCTTT. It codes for CASSLSWTAADTEAFF.

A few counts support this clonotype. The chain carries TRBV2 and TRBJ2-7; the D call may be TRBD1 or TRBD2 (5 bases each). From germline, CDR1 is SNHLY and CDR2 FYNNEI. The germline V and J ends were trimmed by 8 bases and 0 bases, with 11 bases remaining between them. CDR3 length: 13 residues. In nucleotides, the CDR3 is TGTGCCAGCCTTCGGGACCGCTCCTACGAGCAGTACTTC. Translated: CASLRDRSYEQYF.

The CDR3 DNA follows: TGCAGTGCGGGCGGCGGAGCAGTTTTCAACCAAGAGACCCAGTACTTC. Translation gives CSAGGGAVFNQETQYF. The chain is built from TRBV20-1 and TRBJ2-5; D gene uncertain. Trimming shortened V by 6 bases and J by 0 bases, and 20 bases separated the two germline ends. Germline V CDR1 and CDR2: DFQATT, SNEGSKA (reference sequence). The CDR3 length is 16 residues.

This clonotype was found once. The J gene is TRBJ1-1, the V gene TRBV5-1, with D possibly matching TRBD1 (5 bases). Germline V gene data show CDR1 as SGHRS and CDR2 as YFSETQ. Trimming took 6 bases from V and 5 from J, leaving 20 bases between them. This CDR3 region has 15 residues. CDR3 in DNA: TGCGCCAGCACCCCGGGCCACCGGGACCCGACTGAAGCTTTCTTT. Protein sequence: CASTPGHRDPTEAFF.

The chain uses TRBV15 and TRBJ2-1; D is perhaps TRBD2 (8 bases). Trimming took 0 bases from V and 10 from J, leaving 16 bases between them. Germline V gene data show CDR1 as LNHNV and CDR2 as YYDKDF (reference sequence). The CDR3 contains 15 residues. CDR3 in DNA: TGTGCCACCAGCAGAGATAAGGGGGCGGGAGGCGAGCAGTTCTTC. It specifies CATSRDKGAGGEQFF.

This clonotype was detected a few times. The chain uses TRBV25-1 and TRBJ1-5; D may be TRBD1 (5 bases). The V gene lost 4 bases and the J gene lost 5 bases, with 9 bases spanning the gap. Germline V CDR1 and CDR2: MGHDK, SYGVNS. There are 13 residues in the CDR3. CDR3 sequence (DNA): TGTGCCAGCAGTGGAGCGGGACATCAGCCCCAGCATTTT. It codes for CASSGAGHQPQHF.

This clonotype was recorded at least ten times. The CDR3 region is CASSLNSGGLDTQYF. The CDR3 bases are TGTGCCAGCAGCTTAAACAGCGGGGGGTTAGATACGCAGTATTTT. The V gene is TRBV7-9, the J gene TRBJ2-3, with 9 bases matching TRBD2. Germline CDR1 is SEHNR and CDR2 is FQNEAQ (reference sequence). The V gene end was trimmed by 2 bases and the J gene end by 5 bases; junction bases not matched to a gene: 5. The CDR3 covers 15 residues.

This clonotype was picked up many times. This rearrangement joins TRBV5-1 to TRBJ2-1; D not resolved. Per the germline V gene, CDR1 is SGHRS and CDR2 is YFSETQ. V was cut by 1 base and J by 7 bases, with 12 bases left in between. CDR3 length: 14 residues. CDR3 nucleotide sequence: TGCGCCAGCAGCTTGAACTACCCTGAGAATGAGCAGTTCTTC. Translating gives CASSLNYPENEQFF.

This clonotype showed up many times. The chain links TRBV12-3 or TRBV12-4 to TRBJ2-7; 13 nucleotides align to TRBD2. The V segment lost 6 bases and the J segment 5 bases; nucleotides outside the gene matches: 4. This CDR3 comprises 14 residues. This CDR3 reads CASSSGLAGDEQYF. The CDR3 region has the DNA TGTGCCAGCAGCTCAGGACTAGCGGGGGACGAGCAGTACTTC.

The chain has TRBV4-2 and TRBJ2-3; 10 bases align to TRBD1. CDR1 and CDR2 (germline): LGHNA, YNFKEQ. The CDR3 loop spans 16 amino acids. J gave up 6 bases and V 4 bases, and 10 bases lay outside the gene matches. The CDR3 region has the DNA TGTGCCAGCAGCCCGCGACAGGGGGCGCAGGTGGATACGCAGTATTTT. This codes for CASSPRQGAQVDTQYF.

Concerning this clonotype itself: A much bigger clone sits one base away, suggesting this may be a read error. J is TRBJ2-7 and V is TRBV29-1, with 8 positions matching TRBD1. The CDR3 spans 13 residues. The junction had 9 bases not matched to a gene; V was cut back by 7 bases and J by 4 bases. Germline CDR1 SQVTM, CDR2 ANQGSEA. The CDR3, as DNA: TGCAGCGCTCTACGGACAGGGAGATACGAGCAGTACTTC. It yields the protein CSALRTGRYEQYF.

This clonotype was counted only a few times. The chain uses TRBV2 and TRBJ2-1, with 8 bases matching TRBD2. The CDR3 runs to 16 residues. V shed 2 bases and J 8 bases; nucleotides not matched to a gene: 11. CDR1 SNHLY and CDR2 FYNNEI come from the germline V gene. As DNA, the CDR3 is TGTGCCAGCAGTGAACGCGGGCTAGCGGGCAGGGATGAGCAGTTCTTC. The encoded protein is CASSERGLAGRDEQFF.

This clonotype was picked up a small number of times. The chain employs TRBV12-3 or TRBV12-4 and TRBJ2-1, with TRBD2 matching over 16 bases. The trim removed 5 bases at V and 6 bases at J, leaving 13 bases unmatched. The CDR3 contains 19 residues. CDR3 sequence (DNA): TGTGCCAGCAGTAATCCGGGACTAGCGGGAGGGTTTAGGGGCAATGAGCAGTTCTTC. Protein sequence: CASSNPGLAGGFRGNEQFF.

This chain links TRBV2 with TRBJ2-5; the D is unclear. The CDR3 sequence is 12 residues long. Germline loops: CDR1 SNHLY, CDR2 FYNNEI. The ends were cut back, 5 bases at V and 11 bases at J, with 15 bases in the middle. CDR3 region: CASSQELVEQYF. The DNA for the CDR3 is TGTGCCAGCAGTCAAGAGTTGGTAGAGCAGTACTTC.

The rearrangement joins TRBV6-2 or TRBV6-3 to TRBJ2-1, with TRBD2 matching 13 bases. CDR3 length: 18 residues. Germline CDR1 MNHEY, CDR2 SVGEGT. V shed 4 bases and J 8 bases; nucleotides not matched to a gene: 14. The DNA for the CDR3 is TGTGCCAGCAGTTCCGTCTCGGGACTAGCGGGACCCGGGGATGAGCAGTTCTTC. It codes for CASSSVSGLAGPGDEQFF.

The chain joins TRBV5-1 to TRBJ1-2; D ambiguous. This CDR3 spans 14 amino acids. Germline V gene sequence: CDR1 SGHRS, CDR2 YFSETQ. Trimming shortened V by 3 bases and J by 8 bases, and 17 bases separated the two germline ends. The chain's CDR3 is CASSSRPSTDGYTF. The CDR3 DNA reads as TGCGCCAGCAGCTCCAGACCTTCGACCGACGGCTACACCTTC.

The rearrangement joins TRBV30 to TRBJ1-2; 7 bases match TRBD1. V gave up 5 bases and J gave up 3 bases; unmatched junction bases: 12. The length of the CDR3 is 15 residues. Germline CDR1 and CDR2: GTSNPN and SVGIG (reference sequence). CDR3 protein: CAWGQPPGQDYGYTF. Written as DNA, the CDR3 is TGTGCCTGGGGCCAACCCCCTGGACAGGACTATGGCTACACCTTC.